The next 18 T cell receptor beta chains were all read from a single sample in a study of shared clonotypes between healthy human individuals. The table came from immunoSEQ multiplex PCR; TCRdb's copy has only in-frame clones and leaves some out. The profile covers around 2,100,000 clones, with just under 95% appearing a single time and less than 1.5% taken by the ten largest. Positive CCR7 selection of CD45RO-negative cells yielded the naive CD8 cells, and terminally differentiated effector memory CD45RA+ cells were excluded. Sequenced sample: naive CD8+ T cells sorted from blood. The source is a young man in good health.

The CDR3 here is CAISAEEAYEQYF. The CDR3 bases are TGTGCCATCAGTGCGGAAGAAGCCTACGAGCAGTACTTC. V usage is TRBV10-3 and J usage is TRBJ2-7; no clear D gene. Trimming cost V 4 bases and J 2 bases, with 9 bases left between them. Germline loops: CDR1 ENHRY, CDR2 SYGVKD. The length of the CDR3 is 13 residues.

The chain recombines TRBV4-1 with TRBJ1-3; 9 positions agree with TRBD1. V lost 3 bases and J lost 4; bases outside the gene matches: 4. Germline V gives CDR1 MGHRA, CDR2 YSYEKL. The length of the CDR3 is 15 residues. The CDR3 protein is CASSQPTGGGNTIYF. In nucleotides, the CDR3 is TGCGCCAGCAGCCAGCCGACAGGGGGAGGAAACACCATATATTTT.

This clone was seen once. The gene calls are TRBV5-4 and TRBJ1-2; D is ambiguous. V lost 0 bases and J 0 bases, leaving 9 bases between the germline ends. Germline CDR1 and CDR2: SGHNT and YYREEE (reference sequence). This CDR3 has 15 amino acids. CDR3 sequence reads: CASSLVLNSNYGYTF. In nucleotides, the CDR3 is TGTGCCAGCAGCTTGGTCCTGAATTCTAACTATGGCTACACCTTC.

The rearrangement joins TRBV6-6 to TRBJ1-1; possibly TRBD1 for D (6 bases). V was clipped by 6 bases and J by 5 bases, with 19 bases between them. Germline assignment: CDR1 MNHNY and CDR2 SVGAGI (reference sequence). This CDR3 comprises 15 residues. CDR3 bases: TGTGCCAGCAGCTCGAACGGGGGCGTAGGGACTGAAGCTTTCTTT. Translated, it gives CASSSNGGVGTEAFF.

Note on this clone: Additional DNA sequences in this sample encode the identical CDR3. This chain connects TRBV30 to TRBJ2-1, with 8 bases lining up with TRBD2. The V gene's germline CDR1 is GTSNPN and CDR2 SVGIG (reference sequence). The CDR3 is made up of 14 amino acids. The V gene end was trimmed by 3 bases and the J gene end by 1 base; junction bases not matched to a gene: 2. CDR3 amino acids: CAWSGLASYNEQFF. The CDR3 DNA is TGTGCCTGGAGCGGACTAGCATCCTACAATGAGCAGTTCTTC.

Concerning this clone: The identical CDR3 is also encoded by other nucleotide sequences in the sample. This chain connects TRBV10-2 to TRBJ2-7; TRBD1 aligns across 9 bases. The CDR3 consists of 13 residues. The junction had 4 bases not matched to a gene; V was cut back by 8 bases and J by 2 bases. From germline, CDR1 is WSHSY and CDR2 SAAADI. The chain's CDR3 is CASGRQGAYEQYF. CDR3 bases: TGCGCCAGCGGACGACAGGGGGCCTACGAGCAGTACTTC.

As for this clone: This specimen includes other DNA sequences encoding the same CDR3. J is TRBJ1-1 and V is TRBV30; D unresolved. The V gene lost 0 bases and the J gene lost 5 bases, with 10 bases spanning the gap. Germline V gene lookup returns CDR1 GTSNPN and CDR2 SVGIG (reference sequence). The CDR3 sequence is 13 residues long. CDR3 in amino acids: CAWSVVEGTEAFF. The CDR3, as DNA: TGTGCCTGGAGTGTAGTTGAAGGGACTGAAGCTTTCTTT.

The chain links TRBV15 to TRBJ2-7, with D maybe TRBD1 (6 bases). The CDR3 is 14 amino acids. V lost 5 bases and J 1 base, leaving 12 bases between the germline ends. The germline V gene encodes CDR1 LNHNV and CDR2 YYDKDF (reference sequence). CDR3 sequence (DNA): TGTGCCACCAGCCTGGGAACAGGGTCCTACGAGCAGTACTTC. Amino acid sequence: CATSLGTGSYEQYF.

The chain combines TRBV7-2 with TRBJ2-3, with D uncertain. The V gene's germline CDR1 is SGHTA and CDR2 FQGNSA. There are 16 residues in the CDR3. Trimming left V 1 base short and J 0 bases short, with 11 bases between. This CDR3 reads CASSLDYGPSTDTQYF. The DNA for the CDR3 is TGTGCCAGCAGCTTAGATTACGGGCCTAGCACAGATACGCAGTATTTT. Complete variable domain (other parts from reference TRBV7-2 and TRBJ2-3): GAGVSQSPSNKVTEKGKDVELRCDPISGHTALYWYRQSLGQGLEFLIYFQGNSAPDKSGLPSDRFSAERTGGSVSTLTIQRTQQEDSAVYLCASSLDYGPSTDTQYFGPGTRLTVL.

The chain joins TRBV25-1 to TRBJ2-7; TRBD1 aligns across 9 bases. The germline V gene has CDR1 MGHDK and CDR2 SYGVNS. Trimming cost V 8 bases and J 4 bases; bases outside gene matches: 9. The CDR3 runs 14 residues. CDR3 in DNA: TGTGCCAGCCAAAGGGACAGGGTTCTATACGAGCAGTACTTC. Translation gives CASQRDRVLYEQYF.

The V and J genes are TRBV7-9 and TRBJ1-4; TRBD1 matches 7 bases. The germline gives CDR1 SEHNR, CDR2 FQNEAQ (reference sequence). The CDR3 has 13 amino acids. Trimming cost V 5 bases and J 7 bases; bases outside gene matches: 4. The CDR3 region is CASSTTGVEKLFF. CDR3 nucleotides: TGTGCCAGCAGCACTACAGGGGTTGAAAAACTGTTTTTT.

The chain links TRBV5-8 to TRBJ1-5; D might be TRBD1 (6 bases). The CDR3 has 15 residues. Between the trimmed V and J ends, which lost 2 bases and 6 bases, there was a span of 15 bases. CDR1 is SGHTS, CDR2 YDEGEE, per germline. DNA of the CDR3: TGTGCCAGCAGCTTTGGGTCAGGGGCGGCTCAGCCCCAGCATTTT. The encoded protein is CASSFGSGAAQPQHF.

The chain has TRBV6-6 and TRBJ2-5; TRBD2 might be the D (5 bases). The V gene's germline CDR1 is MNHNY and CDR2 SVGAGI (reference sequence). This CDR3 is 13 amino acids long. V was shortened by 6 bases and J by 5 bases, with 13 bases between the two germline ends. As DNA, the CDR3 is TGTGCCAGCAGCCCCGGTTGGAGGGAGACCCAGTACTTC. Its translation: CASSPGWRETQYF.

To note about this clone: Different DNA sequences within this sample yield the same CDR3. The chain couples TRBV7-9 to TRBJ1-1, with no clear D. Germline-derived CDR1 and CDR2 are SEHNR and FQNEAQ (reference sequence). The length of the CDR3 is 12 residues. Trimming removed 4 bases from V and 4 bases from J, with 7 bases in between. The DNA for the CDR3 is TGTGCCAGCAGCTCCATCAGCACTGAAGCTTTCTTT. Translated: CASSSISTEAFF.

This clone was detected a few times. The sample holds other DNA sequences that translate to the same CDR3. This chain connects TRBV7-9 to TRBJ2-7; 10 bases align to TRBD1. The CDR3 is 15 residues long. CDR1 and CDR2 from the germline V gene are SEHNR and FQNEAQ (reference sequence). V shed 5 bases, J shed 0 bases, and the junction held 4 bases outside the gene matches. CDR3 nucleotides: TGTGCCAGCAGCCTGGGACAGGGGATCTCCTACGAGCAGTACTTC. The encoded protein is CASSLGQGISYEQYF.

V is TRBV6-5 and J is TRBJ2-5; the D is unclear. The V end lost 4 bases, the J end lost 1 base, and 10 bases lay between the germline ends. The CDR3 sequence is 14 residues long. Germline V gene lookup returns CDR1 MNHEY and CDR2 SVGAGI. CDR3 loop: CASSSERAQETQYF. DNA for the CDR3: TGTGCCAGCAGTTCGGAACGTGCCCAAGAGACCCAGTACTTC.

The chain is built from TRBV15 and TRBJ2-1; TRBD2 might be the D (5 bases). The germline V gene encodes CDR1 LNHNV and CDR2 YYDKDF (reference sequence). The CDR3 runs 13 residues. V gave up 0 bases and J gave up 6 bases, with 6 bases separating them. The DNA of the CDR3 is TGTGCCACCAGCAGAGATCTAGCCAATGAGCAGTTCTTC. Encoded protein: CATSRDLANEQFF.

This chain uses TRBV4-3 with TRBJ1-5; D ambiguous. The CDR3 is 16 amino acids. Germline V gene data show CDR1 as LGHNA and CDR2 as YSLEER. Trimming pared 0 bases from V and 1 base from J, leaving 10 bases between. CDR3 nucleotides: TGCGCCAGCAGCCAAGATATAGGGATGAGCAATCAGCCCCAGCATTTT. This encodes CASSQDIGMSNQPQHF.